One sample yielded the 8 T cell receptor beta chains listed below, sequenced in a study of cytomegalovirus exposure and HLA in healthy donors (dated by TCRdb to 2015 to 2018). Library method: the immunoSEQ multiplex PCR assay. The multiplex PCR relied on a mix of 60 forward primers for TCR Vbeta segments and 13 reverse primers for TCR Jbeta segments. TCRdb provides this immuneACCESS table in a form limited to in-frame rearrangements. Some clones are lacking; in checked studies, under half of them reflect an unresolved V gene, and why the rest are absent is not known. The sample contains over 80,000 clones, 73% of them found a single time. The ten largest clones represent about 3.5% of the sample. Sequenced input: PBMCs. The source of these receptors is a man aged 35-49 years in good health and CMV-seronegative.

The chain combines TRBV6-5 with TRBJ1-5; D gene uncertain. CDR3 length: 12 amino acids. Germline CDR1 and CDR2: MNHEY and SVGAGI. The germline V and J ends were trimmed by 7 bases and 2 bases, with 6 bases remaining between them. The CDR3 bases are TGTGCCAGCAAAGGAGGCAATCAGCCCCAGCATTTT. Translating gives CASKGGNQPQHF.

Only a few counts were recorded for this clone. The chain combines TRBV5-6 with TRBJ2-5; perhaps TRBD2 as D (5 bases). The CDR3 runs to 15 residues. Trimming left V 4 bases short and J 9 bases short, with 22 bases between. The germline V gene has CDR1 SGHDT and CDR2 YYEEEE. The CDR3 here is CASSPGPSDGVAQYF. The DNA for the CDR3 is TGTGCCAGCAGCCCGGGCCCCTCAGACGGGGTGGCCCAGTACTTC.

V usage is TRBV6-4 and J usage is TRBJ2-1, with 7 positions matching TRBD2. This CDR3 has 15 residues. Germline values: CDR1 MRHNA, CDR2 SNTAGT. Trimming at V came to 6 bases and at J to 3 bases, leaving 8 bases not matched to a gene. The CDR3 DNA sequence: TGTGCCAGCAGGGATGGGGAGGGGATCTACAATGAGCAGTTCTTC. Translated: CASRDGEGIYNEQFF.

The V gene is TRBV5-6, the J gene TRBJ1-1; D unresolved. Looked up from germline, CDR1 is SGHDT and CDR2 is YYEEEE. This CDR3 is 15 amino acids long. V was shortened by 0 bases and J by 7 bases, with 16 bases between the two germline ends. CDR3 nucleotide sequence: TGTGCCAGCAGCTTGGGGGCGAGAGATCCGGATGAAGCTTTCTTT. This translates into CASSLGARDPDEAFF.

In DNA, the CDR3 is TGCGCCAGCAGCTTACAAGCAACTAATGAAAAACTGTTTTTT. Encoded protein: CASSLQATNEKLFF. This chain uses TRBV5-1 with TRBJ1-4; D is ambiguous. V was pared by 2 bases and J by 0 bases, with 5 bases between. The germline CDR1 and CDR2 sequences are SGHRS and YFSETQ. The CDR3 length is 14 residues.

Only a few counts were recorded for this clone. Additional DNA sequences in this sample encode the identical CDR3. This chain connects TRBV5-1 to TRBJ2-5; D uncertain. The CDR3 is 13 amino acids. Per germline, CDR1 SGHRS and CDR2 YFSETQ. Trimming removed 0 bases from V and 2 bases from J, with 5 bases in between. CDR3 bases: TGCGCCAGCAGCTTGGGCGTGCAAGAGACCCAGTACTTC. Its translation is CASSLGVQETQYF.

The chain is built from TRBV4-1 and TRBJ1-2; no firm D call. Germline V CDR1 and CDR2: MGHRA, YSYEKL. The CDR3 is 15 residues long. Trimming took off 2 bases at V and 4 bases at J, with 14 bases between the two ends. CDR3 coding DNA: TGCGCCAGCAGCCAACCGACTGCTAGGATCTATGGCTACACCTTC. It yields the protein CASSQPTARIYGYTF.

V usage is TRBV5-8 and J usage is TRBJ1-6; D may be TRBD1 (6 bases). Trimming left V 3 bases short and J 7 bases short, with 11 bases between. The CDR3 runs to 14 residues. CDR1 is SGHTS, CDR2 YDEGEE, per germline. As DNA, the CDR3 is TGTGCCAGCAGCTCAACAGGGCGCAATTCACCCCTCCACTTT. Residues: CASSSTGRNSPLHF.